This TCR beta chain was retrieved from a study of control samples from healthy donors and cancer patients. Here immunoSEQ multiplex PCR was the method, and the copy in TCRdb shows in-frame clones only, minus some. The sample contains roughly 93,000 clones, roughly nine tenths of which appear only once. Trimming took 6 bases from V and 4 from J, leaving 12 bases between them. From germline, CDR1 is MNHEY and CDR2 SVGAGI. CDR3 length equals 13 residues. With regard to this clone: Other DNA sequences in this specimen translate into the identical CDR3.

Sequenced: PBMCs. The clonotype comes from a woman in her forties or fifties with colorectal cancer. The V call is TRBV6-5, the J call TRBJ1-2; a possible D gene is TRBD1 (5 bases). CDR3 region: CASSRDRGYGYTF. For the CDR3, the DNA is TGTGCCAGCAGCCGCGATAGGGGCTATGGCTACACCTTC.